Each of the 32 T cell receptor beta chains below was sequenced from the same sample in a study of shared clonotypes between healthy human individuals. Clones were sequenced by immunoSEQ multiplex PCR, and TCRdb holds only the in-frame ones, with some missing. This table has around 440,000 clones, more than 70% appearing once. Sequences were obtained from PBMCs. The receptors derive from a woman between 35 and 50 years old in good health. Some clones in this sample may be carry-over from other donors' samples.

The gene calls are TRBV5-6 and TRBJ2-7, with D perhaps matching TRBD2 (6 bases). V shed 0 bases and J shed 7 bases, with 17 bases lying between them. The CDR3 runs 15 residues. Per germline, CDR1 SGHDT and CDR2 YYEEEE. DNA of the CDR3: TGTGCCAGCAGCTTGGACGGGCTAGCGATGGGGGAGCAGTACTTC. This codes for CASSLDGLAMGEQYF. The complete variable domain, with remaining parts taken from reference TRBV5-6 and TRBJ2-7, reads DAGVTQSPTHLIKTRGQQVTLRCSPKSGHDTVSWYQQALGQGPQFIFQYYEEEERQRGNFPDRFSGHQFPNYSSELNVNALLLGDSALYLCASSLDGLAMGEQYFGPGTRLTVT.

The chain is built from TRBV30 and TRBJ2-7; D gene ambiguous. From germline, CDR1 is GTSNPN and CDR2 SVGIG (reference sequence). V lost 0 bases to trimming and J lost 0 bases, with 12 bases between them. The CDR3 contains 15 residues. The CDR3 DNA sequence: TGTGCCTGGAGTGTACCCGCGGCAGGCTCCTACGAGCAGTACTTC. Its translation: CAWSVPAAGSYEQYF.

This clone was counted between two and nine times. The chain is built from TRBV7-9 and TRBJ2-1; 8 positions agree with TRBD2. Trimming cost V 3 bases and J 3 bases; bases outside gene matches: 7. CDR3 length equals 16 residues. The germline CDR1 and CDR2 sequences are SEHNR and FQNEAQ (reference sequence). CDR3 nucleotide sequence: TGTGCCAGCAGCTTGAGTCCGGGAGGGCTCTACAATGAGCAGTTCTTC. It is translated as CASSLSPGGLYNEQFF.

The sample holds many counts of this clone. The same CDR3 can be traced to other DNA sequences in this sample. The chain is built from TRBV7-2 and TRBJ2-5, with D unclear. CDR1 is SGHTA and CDR2 is FQGNSA in the germline V gene. CDR3 length equals 11 residues. With 2 bases removed from V and 10 bases from J, the gap between germline ends came to 8 bases. The CDR3 sequence: CASSLSSDQYF. CDR3 in DNA: TGTGCCAGCAGCTTATCTTCTGACCAGTACTTC.

As to this clone: A far larger clone is only one base removed, so a read error is likely. This specimen includes other DNA sequences encoding the same CDR3. The chain has TRBV30 and TRBJ2-7; D is unclear. Germline V lookup: CDR1 GTSNPN, CDR2 SVGIG (reference sequence). There are 13 residues in the CDR3. The CDR3 coding sequence is TGTGCCTGGAACCGACAAAACTCCTACGAACAGTACTTC. This encodes CAWNRQNSYEQYF.

This chain uses TRBV29-1 with TRBJ2-3, with a tentative D call TRBD2 (6 bases). Germline V gene data show CDR1 as SQVTM and CDR2 as ANQGSEA. The CDR3 has 15 amino acids. V was pared by 3 bases and J by 1 base, with 14 bases between. CDR3: CSVDMSSVGTDTQYF. For the CDR3, the DNA is TGCAGCGTTGATATGTCTAGCGTTGGCACAGATACGCAGTATTTT.

V and J are TRBV6-1 and TRBJ2-2, with D hard to call. The V gene lost 4 bases and the J gene lost 7 bases, with 13 bases spanning the gap. CDR3 length: 14 residues. CDR1 is MNHNS, CDR2 SASEGT, per germline. CDR3 sequence reads: CASSVSGVVGELFF. The CDR3 bases are TGTGCCAGCAGTGTGAGTGGGGTGGTCGGGGAGCTGTTTTTT.

The genes are TRBV28 and TRBJ2-1; TRBD1 matches 10 bases. The CDR3 totals 15 residues. The germline CDR1 and CDR2 sequences are MDHEN and SYDVKM. V lost 7 bases and J lost 2; bases outside the gene matches: 5. This chain's CDR3 is CASIEGTGAYNEQFF. CDR3 sequence (DNA): TGTGCCAGCATCGAGGGGACAGGGGCCTACAATGAGCAGTTCTTC.

The rearrangement joins TRBV7-8 to TRBJ2-1; TRBD1 or TRBD2 may be the D gene (5 bases each). Germline V gives CDR1 SGHVS, CDR2 FQNEAQ. The ends were cut back, 0 bases at V and 5 bases at J, with 20 bases in the middle. This CDR3 region has 18 residues. CDR3 amino acids: CASSLARTGAYVNNEQFF. The CDR3 nucleotides read TGTGCCAGCAGCTTAGCCAGGACTGGGGCCTATGTGAACAATGAGCAGTTCTTC. Full variable domain (rest looked up from reference TRBV7-8 and TRBJ2-1): GAGVSQSPRYKVAKRGQDVALRCDPISGHVSLFWYQQALGQGPEFLTYFQNEAQLDKSGLPSDRFFAERPEGSVSTLKIQRTQQEDSAVYLCASSLARTGAYVNNEQFFGPGTRLTVL.

This clone turned up a few times. V and J are TRBV4-1 and TRBJ2-2; 7 bases are shared with TRBD1. The CDR3 spans 18 residues. Per the germline V gene, CDR1 is MGHRA and CDR2 is YSYEKL. V trimming: 4 bases; J trimming: 1 base; junction bases outside the gene matches: 12. This CDR3 reads CASSLPKPGDRNTGELFF. CDR3 nucleotide sequence: TGCGCCAGCAGCCTGCCTAAACCAGGGGACAGGAACACCGGGGAGCTGTTTTTT.

This clone was detected only a few times. This chain uses TRBV7-6 with TRBJ1-3; D not resolved. CDR1 is SGHVS and CDR2 is FNYEAQ in the germline V gene. The CDR3 runs 14 residues. V gave up 1 base and J gave up 4 bases, with 8 bases separating them. The CDR3 loop reads CASSLGVRGNTIYF. For the CDR3, the DNA is TGTGCCAGCAGCTTAGGTGTAAGGGGAAACACCATATATTTT.

The chain combines TRBV30 with TRBJ1-5, with D possibly TRBD1 on 5 matching bases. V was shortened by 0 bases and J by 4 bases, with 13 bases between the two germline ends. In germline, CDR1 is GTSNPN, CDR2 SVGIG (reference sequence). CDR3 length: 15 amino acids. Written as DNA, the CDR3 is TGTGCCTGGAGTGTTGGGGGATTAGGAAATCAGCCCCAGCATTTT. Translated, it gives CAWSVGGLGNQPQHF.

V and J are TRBV19 and TRBJ1-2; perhaps TRBD1 as D (6 bases). This CDR3 has 14 amino acids. V lost 4 bases to trimming and J lost 1 base, with 10 bases between them. Germline CDR1 LNHDA, CDR2 SQIVND (reference sequence). The CDR3 DNA is TGTGCCAGTAGTACCAGACAGGTTAACTATGGCTACACCTTC. It codes for CASSTRQVNYGYTF. Together with reference TRBV19 and TRBJ1-2, the CDR3 gives the full variable domain: DGGITQSPKYLFRKEGQNVTLSCEQNLNHDAMYWYRQDPGQGLRLIYYSQIVNDFQKGDIAEGYSVSREKKESFPLTVTSAQKNPTAFYLCASSTRQVNYGYTFGSGTRLTVV.

The chain has TRBV28 and TRBJ2-2; a possible D gene is TRBD1 (5 bases). Trimming stripped 8 bases from V and 3 bases from J, with 16 bases between. Germline V gives CDR1 MDHEN, CDR2 SYDVKM. The CDR3 totals 15 residues. DNA of the CDR3: TGTGCCAGCCTATCTCCAGGGTGGGACACCGGGGAGCTGTTTTTT. Its translation is CASLSPGWDTGELFF.

As to this clone: Other DNA sequences in this specimen translate into the identical CDR3. The J gene is TRBJ2-7, the V gene TRBV28; D is undetermined. CDR1 and CDR2 from the germline V gene are MDHEN and SYDVKM. This CDR3 is built from 13 residues. V lost 8 bases and J 6 bases, leaving 17 bases between the germline ends. CDR3 region: CASSLTQTGEQYF. In DNA form, the CDR3 reads TGTGCCAGCTCCTTGACACAAACGGGCGAGCAGTACTTC.

CDR3 in DNA: TGTGCCAGCGGCCCCTCAAGTGGGGATCAGCCCCAGCATTTT. Translation gives CASGPSSGDQPQHF. The chain links TRBV6-5 to TRBJ1-5, with D unclear. The CDR3 has 14 amino acids. V was shortened by 8 bases and J by 5 bases, with 16 bases between the two germline ends. Germline CDR1 and CDR2: MNHEY and SVGAGI.

This chain links TRBV27 with TRBJ2-5; D perhaps matches TRBD2 (6 bases). Judging by the DNA end, TRBJ2-7 fits better; the J call may be wrong. The CDR3 is made up of 14 amino acids. CDR1 MNHEY and CDR2 SMNVEV come from the germline V gene (reference sequence). The CDR3 DNA reads TGTGCCAGCAGTTTATCTAGCGGTACCTACGAGCAGTACTTC. It encodes CASSLSSGTYEQYF.

V and J are TRBV30 and TRBJ1-5; 7 bases map to TRBD1. With 7 bases clipped from V and 3 bases from J, the junction kept 18 bases outside the gene matches. Germline V gene data show CDR1 as GTSNPN and CDR2 as SVGIG (reference sequence). This CDR3 spans 17 amino acids. The CDR3 DNA reads TGTGCCTACAACGGGGACAGTAAGGGGCAATACAATCAGCCCCAGCATTTT. Translation: CAYNGDSKGQYNQPQHF.

J is TRBJ2-7 and V is TRBV28; D is possibly TRBD2 (5 bases). Per the germline V gene, CDR1 is MDHEN and CDR2 is SYDVKM. V lost 2 bases to trimming and J lost 0 bases, with 17 bases between them. The CDR3 runs to 17 residues. The CDR3 is CASSLPGIARSSYEQYF. The CDR3 nucleotides read TGTGCCAGCAGTTTACCCGGGATCGCGCGTAGCTCCTACGAGCAGTACTTC.

The gene calls are TRBV5-5 and TRBJ2-5; D is possibly TRBD2 (6 bases). Germline V gene lookup returns CDR1 SGHKS and CDR2 YYEKEE (reference sequence). V was clipped by 2 bases and J by 5 bases, with 19 bases between them. There are 16 residues in the CDR3. This CDR3 is CASSFNSLSGVETQYF. The DNA of the CDR3 is TGTGCCAGCAGCTTTAATAGTTTGTCGGGGGTCGAGACCCAGTACTTC.

The chain joins TRBV6-5 to TRBJ2-3, with unresolved D. The CDR3 extends over 14 amino acids. The germline V gene has CDR1 MNHEY and CDR2 SVGAGI. Trimming pared 6 bases from V and 3 bases from J, leaving 13 bases between. DNA of the CDR3: TGTGCCAGCAGGGTCCCGGGTGGGACAGATACGCAGTATTTT. Protein: CASRVPGGTDTQYF.

This chain joins TRBV7-8 and TRBJ2-7; 11 bases map to TRBD2. This CDR3 has 15 residues. The V segment lost 1 base and the J segment 2 bases; nucleotides outside the gene matches: 1. The germline gives CDR1 SGHVS, CDR2 FQNEAQ. CDR3 region: CASSLGLAGPYEQYF. As DNA, the CDR3 is TGTGCCAGCAGCTTAGGACTAGCGGGGCCCTACGAGCAGTACTTC.

This chain joins TRBV9 and TRBJ2-7, with 13 bases matching TRBD2. Germline lookup yields CDR1 SGDLS and CDR2 YYNGEE. The CDR3 has 13 amino acids. V was clipped by 0 bases and J by 12 bases; unmatched bases: 3. CDR3 protein: CASSVGGLAGLYF. DNA for the CDR3: TGTGCCAGCAGCGTAGGGGGACTAGCGGGACTGTACTTC.

The chain joins TRBV5-4 to TRBJ1-2; 7 positions match TRBD1. V shed 2 bases and J 4 bases; nucleotides not matched to a gene: 8. The CDR3 consists of 15 residues. Germline loops: CDR1 SGHNT, CDR2 YYREEE (reference sequence). The CDR3 coding sequence is TGTGCCAGCAGCTTACAAAAGGGACAGAGCTATGGCTACACCTTC. Its translation is CASSLQKGQSYGYTF.

This clone was detected many times. The same CDR3 also results from other DNA sequences found in this sample. The chain combines TRBV11-2 with TRBJ2-7, with no clear D. Trimming left V 2 bases short and J 1 base short, with 12 bases between. CDR3 length: 15 residues. Germline V CDR1 and CDR2: SGHAT, FQNNGV. The CDR3 loop is CASSLISGLSYEQYF. The CDR3, as DNA: TGTGCCAGCAGCTTAATATCTGGTTTATCCTACGAGCAGTACTTC. The full variable domain, in which reference TRBV11-2 and TRBJ2-7 provide the parts outside the CDR3, is EAGVAQSPRYKIIEKRQSVAFWCNPISGHATLYWYQQILGQGPKLLIQFQNNGVVDDSQLPKDRFSAERLKGVDSTLKIQPAKLEDSAVYLCASSLISGLSYEQYFGPGTRLTVT.

The chain couples TRBV20-1 to TRBJ2-1; D not resolved. The V end was cut by 6 bases, the J end by 5 bases, with 8 bases between. Germline V CDR1 and CDR2: DFQATT, SNEGSKA (reference sequence). The CDR3 spans 11 residues. The CDR3 coding sequence is TGCAGTGCCAGACCAGACAATGAGCAGTTCTTC. Protein product: CSARPDNEQFF.

This chain connects TRBV5-1 to TRBJ2-3; 7 bases match TRBD2. The V gene end was trimmed by 6 bases and the J gene end by 0 bases; junction bases not matched to a gene: 7. The CDR3 is made up of 15 amino acids. CDR1 and CDR2 from the germline V gene are SGHRS and YFSETQ. The chain's CDR3 is CASTLPSGSTDTQYF. The CDR3 coding sequence is TGCGCCAGCACCCTCCCTAGCGGTAGCACAGATACGCAGTATTTT.

Points on this clone: This likely came from a read error, as a far larger clone is one base away. The V and J genes are TRBV29-1 and TRBJ1-1; D might be TRBD1 (6 bases). Germline loops: CDR1 SQVTM, CDR2 ANQGSEA. CDR3 length: 13 amino acids. The CDR3 is CSAVNRDATEALF. The DNA of the CDR3 is TGCAGCGCTGTGAACAGGGACGCCACTGAAGCTCTCTTT.

The V and J genes are TRBV4-1 and TRBJ2-6; D may be TRBD2 (5 bases). This CDR3 region has 17 residues. The V end lost 3 bases, the J end lost 1 base, and 13 bases lay between the germline ends. CDR1 is MGHRA and CDR2 is YSYEKL in the germline V gene. DNA of the CDR3: TGCGCCAGCAGCCACGGAGGTCGAGTGTCTGGGGCCAACGTCCTGACTTTC. It specifies CASSHGGRVSGANVLTF.

The chain is built from TRBV7-2 and TRBJ2-3, with D uncertain. The V and J ends lost 5 bases and 7 bases respectively, with 16 bases between them. The CDR3 consists of 14 residues. Germline V gene data show CDR1 as SGHTA and CDR2 as FQGNSA. The CDR3 sequence: CASSNSILWNTQYF. CDR3 in DNA: TGTGCCAGCAGCAACTCCATATTGTGGAATACGCAGTATTTT.

The chain carries TRBV27 and TRBJ2-5, with 11 bases aligning to TRBD2. CDR1 is MNHEY and CDR2 is SMNVEV in the germline V gene (reference sequence). The CDR3 is made up of 16 amino acids. With 5 bases clipped from V and 2 bases from J, the junction kept 7 bases outside the gene matches. CDR3 loop: CASSPGLAGRQETQYF. CDR3 nucleotides: TGTGCCAGCAGTCCAGGACTAGCGGGCCGACAAGAGACCCAGTACTTC.

V gene TRBV11-2 combines with J gene TRBJ1-1; 7 bases match TRBD1. Germline values: CDR1 SGHAT, CDR2 FQNNGV. The J segment lost 4 bases and the V segment lost 4 bases, leaving 6 bases of the junction unmatched. The length of the CDR3 is 14 residues. This CDR3 reads CASSSTGVSTEAFF. The CDR3 DNA reads as TGTGCCAGCAGCTCCACAGGGGTTTCCACTGAAGCTTTCTTT.